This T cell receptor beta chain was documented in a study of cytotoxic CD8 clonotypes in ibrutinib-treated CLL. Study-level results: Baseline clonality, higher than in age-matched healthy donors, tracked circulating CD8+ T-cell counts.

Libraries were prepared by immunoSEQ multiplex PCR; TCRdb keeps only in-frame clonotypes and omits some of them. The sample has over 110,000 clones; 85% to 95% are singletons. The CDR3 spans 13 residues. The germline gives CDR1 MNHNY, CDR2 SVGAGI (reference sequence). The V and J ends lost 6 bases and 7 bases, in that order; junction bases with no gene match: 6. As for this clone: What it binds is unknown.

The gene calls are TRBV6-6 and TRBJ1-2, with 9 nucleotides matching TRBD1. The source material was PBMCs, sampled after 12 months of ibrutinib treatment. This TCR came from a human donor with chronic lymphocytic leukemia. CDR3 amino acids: CASSSDRGVGYTF. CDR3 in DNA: TGTGCCAGCAGCTCGGACAGGGGAGTTGGCTACACCTTC.